This TCR beta chain was identified during a study of cytomegalovirus exposure and HLA in healthy donors. Study-level findings and limits: Later work associated over 15,000 TCR beta sequences with HLA alleles at 0.05 false discovery rate.

To note about this clone: Its antigen is not identified.

This CDR3 spans 15 amino acids. Trimming removed 2 bases at V and 2 bases at J, with 10 bases between. CDR1 MNHNY and CDR2 SVGAGI come from the germline V gene (reference sequence). It was with 60 Vbeta and 13 Jbeta primers that the PCR ran. Only in-frame clones appear in the TCRdb table, and some are missing; sequencing was by immunoSEQ multiplex PCR. The repertoire holds 200,000 or so clones, almost 70% seen once, with about 2.5% in the top ten. The specimen was PBMCs. The sequence was obtained from a man aged 40-49 years in good health and CMV-seropositive. The chain couples TRBV6-6 to TRBJ1-5; no clear D gene. The CDR3 loop reads CASSYPGLGNQPQHF. The CDR3 region has the DNA TGTGCCAGCAGTTACCCCGGACTTGGCAATCAGCCCCAGCATTTT.